This T cell receptor beta chain was obtained from a study of beta chain features in type 1 diabetes. Study-level information: Examination of sorted cells across all samples involved approximately 100,000,000 cells.

J lost 6 bases, V lost 3 bases, and 2 bases had no gene match. There are 13 residues in the CDR3. The germline V gene encodes CDR1 SGHVS and CDR2 FQNEAQ. The entirety of the isolated RNA underwent reverse transcription, so expressed TCRB transcripts were sequenced. Assay used: immunoSEQ multiplex PCR; TCRdb lists only in-frame clones, some missing. Of 100,000 to 150,000 clones in the sample, 9% were seen once. Isolation of CD4+ naive, central memory, regulatory and stem cell-like memory cells was achieved by sorting via CD45RO/CCR7/CD25/CD127/CD95/CD27. As regards this clone: Antigen unknown.

General observations from the study: Among all four CD4+ subsets, Type 1 diabetes patients had TCRB CDR3s that were moderately but significantly shorter. The study found that naive, central memory and Treg TCRB repertoires appeared more similar in patients than in healthy donors.

This receptor was taken from a young man with type 1 diabetes. This rearrangement joins TRBV7-8 to TRBJ2-1, with TRBD1 matching over 7 bases. The sample was central memory CD4+ T cells from blood. As DNA, the CDR3 is TGTGCCAGCAGCTTGAGACAGGGCAATGAGCAGTTCTTC. It encodes CASSLRQGNEQFF.